This TCR beta chain derives from a study of cytomegalovirus exposure and HLA in healthy donors. A word on this clone: Its target is not known.

Primers included in the PCR were 60 Vbeta and 13 Jbeta primers. Data came from immunoSEQ multiplex PCR; TCRdb stores just in-frame clones and leaves some out. The data show approximately 280,000 clones, roughly 90% seen once. Unmatched junction bases numbered 12, after V lost 4 bases and J lost 0 bases. Germline CDR1 is SGHRS and CDR2 is YFSETQ. The CDR3 is made up of 17 amino acids. Study observations and caveats: TCR beta chain V- and J-gene trimming was linked, in a later analysis, to a missense variant in DCLRE1C. 87-base-pair reads could not separate some V segments, including TRBV6-2 and TRBV6-3.

The chain recombines TRBV5-1 with TRBJ2-7; 8 bases line up with TRBD2. Sequenced input: PBMCs. This TCR came from a woman under 30 in good health and CMV-seronegative. As DNA, the CDR3 is TGCGCCAGCAGCCTCCGGGGGGGTCCGACAGCCTCCTACGAGCAGTACTTC. The encoded protein is CASSLRGGPTASYEQYF.